This T cell receptor (beta chain) was found in a study of blood T cell repertoires in COVID-19. Method: immunoSEQ multiplex PCR; TCRdb's copy keeps in-frame clones and lacks some. This table holds about 100,000 clones, 88% found once. CDR3 length: 16 amino acids. CDR1 MNHNS and CDR2 SASEGT come from the germline V gene. Trimming removed 0 bases at V and 4 bases at J, with 12 bases between. The TCR sequence derives from a human donor in a cohort sampled during active COVID-19. The rearrangement joins TRBV6-1 to TRBJ1-4; possibly TRBD1 for D (6 bases). The sequencing sample was made of peripheral blood. The CDR3 reads CASSEALLQGNEKLFF. The CDR3 DNA is TGTGCCAGCAGTGAAGCGCTTCTACAGGGTAATGAAAAACTGTTTTTT.